This T cell receptor (beta chain) was documented in a study of blood T cell repertoires in COVID-19. Study at large: The United States, Italy and Spain supplied acute and convalescent COVID-19 samples. Sources were T cells, B-cell-depleted T cells, or PBMCs; the material itself was cDNA or gDNA.

As handled by the study authors: Reference gene primers were amplified, and this amplification served to estimate nucleated cell counts. Profiled with immunoSEQ multiplex PCR; TCRdb holds only in-frame clones, not every one. The D gene and trimming were derived from the DNA, and the V and J assignments and clone size from that table. The repertoire has roughly 80,000 clones, 90% to 95% of them found once; the top ten carry roughly 1.7%. This TCR came from a man aged 60 to 69 with acute or convalescent COVID-19. Sequenced sample: peripheral blood.

The CDR3 loop is CASSYQGQGHYGYTF. Written as DNA, the CDR3 is TGTGCCAGCAGTTACCAAGGGCAGGGACATTATGGCTACACCTTC. The rearrangement links TRBV6-6 to TRBJ1-2, with TRBD1 as a possible D gene (6 bases). Germline V CDR1 and CDR2: MNHNY, SVGAGI (reference sequence). The CDR3 is 15 amino acids. V lost 2 bases and J lost 5, with 15 bases in between.